This T cell receptor beta chain derives from a study of CD8+CD57+ T cells in acquired aplastic anemia. Germline values: CDR1 SNHLY, CDR2 FYNNEI. V dropped 7 bases and J dropped 0 bases, with 8 bases sitting between them. The CDR3 has 13 residues. Study results and caveats: It was found that more than 25 CD8+ CDR3 sequences were shared between patients and controls.

Of note for this clonotype: Its target is unknown.

The authors sequenced patients whose flow cytometry had shown CD8+CD57+ cell expansion. No therapy had been given to the patients at the time of blood sampling. Genomic DNA constituted the template upon which TCR beta VDJ and CDR3 profiling was performed. From the reads, TCRdb called clonotypes with MiXCR, one entry per CDR3 protein. The table has about 98,000 distinct CDR3 sequences, approximately 73% seen once. This chain connects TRBV2 to TRBJ2-3; D may be TRBD2 (5 bases). The source material was sorted CD4+, CD8+, or CD8+CD57+ T cells (not recorded which) from PBMCs. This receptor was obtained from a human donor with aplastic anemia. CDR3 amino acids: CASIWTSTDTQYF. The CDR3, as DNA: TGTGCCAGCATTTGGACTAGCACAGATACGCAGTATTTT. Supplemented by reference TRBV2 and TRBJ2-3, the full variable domain reads EPEVTQTPSHQVTQMGQEVILRCVPISNHLYFYWYRQILGQKVEFLVSFYNNEISEKSEIFDDQFSVERPDGSNFTLKIRSTKLEDSAMYFCASIWTSTDTQYFGPGTRLTVL.